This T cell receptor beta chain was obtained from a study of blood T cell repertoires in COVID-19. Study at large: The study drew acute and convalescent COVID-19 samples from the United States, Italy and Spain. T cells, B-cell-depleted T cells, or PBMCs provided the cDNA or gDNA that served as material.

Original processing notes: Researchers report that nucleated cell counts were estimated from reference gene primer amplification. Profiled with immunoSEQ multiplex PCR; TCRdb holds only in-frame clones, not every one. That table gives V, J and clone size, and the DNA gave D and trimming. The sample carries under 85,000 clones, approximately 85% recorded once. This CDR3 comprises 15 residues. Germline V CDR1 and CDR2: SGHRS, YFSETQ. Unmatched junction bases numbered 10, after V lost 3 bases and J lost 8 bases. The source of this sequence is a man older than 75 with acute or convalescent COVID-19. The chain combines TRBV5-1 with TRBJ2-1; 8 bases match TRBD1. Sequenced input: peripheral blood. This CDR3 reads CASSSTGDQNDEQFF. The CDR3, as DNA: TGCGCCAGCAGCTCGACAGGGGATCAGAACGATGAGCAGTTCTTC. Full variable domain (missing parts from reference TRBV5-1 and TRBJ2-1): KAGVTQTPRYLIKTRGQQVTLSCSPISGHRSVSWYQQTPGQGLQFLFEYFSETQRNKGNFPGRFSGRQFSNSRSEMNVSTLELGDSALYLCASSSTGDQNDEQFFGPGTRLTVL.